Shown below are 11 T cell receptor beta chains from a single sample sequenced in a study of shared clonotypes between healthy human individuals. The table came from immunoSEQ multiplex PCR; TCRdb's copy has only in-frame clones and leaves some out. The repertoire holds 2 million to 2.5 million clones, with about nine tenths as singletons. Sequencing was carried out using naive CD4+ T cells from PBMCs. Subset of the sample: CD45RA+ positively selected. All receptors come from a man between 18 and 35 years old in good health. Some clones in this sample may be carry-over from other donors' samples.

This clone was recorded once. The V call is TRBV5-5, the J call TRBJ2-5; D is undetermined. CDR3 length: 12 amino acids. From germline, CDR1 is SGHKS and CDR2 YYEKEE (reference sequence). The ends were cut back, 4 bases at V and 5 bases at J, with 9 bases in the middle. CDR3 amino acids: CASSPPGETQYF. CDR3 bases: TGTGCCAGCAGCCCGCCCGGTGAGACCCAGTACTTC.

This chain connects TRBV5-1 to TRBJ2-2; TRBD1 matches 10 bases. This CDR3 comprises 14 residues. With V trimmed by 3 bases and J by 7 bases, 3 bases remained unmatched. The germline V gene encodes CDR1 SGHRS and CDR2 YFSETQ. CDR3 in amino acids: CASSWTGGNGELFF. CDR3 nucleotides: TGCGCCAGCAGCTGGACAGGGGGTAACGGGGAGCTGTTTTTT.

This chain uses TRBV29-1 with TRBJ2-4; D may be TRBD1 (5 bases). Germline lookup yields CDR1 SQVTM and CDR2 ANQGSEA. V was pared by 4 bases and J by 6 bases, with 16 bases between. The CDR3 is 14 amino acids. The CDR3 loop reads CSVVVSGIGNIQYF. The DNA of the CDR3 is TGCAGCGTTGTCGTCTCAGGGATCGGAAACATTCAGTACTTC. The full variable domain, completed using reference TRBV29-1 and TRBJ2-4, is SAVISQKPSRDICQRGTSLTIQCQVDSQVTMMFWYRQQPGQSLTLIATANQGSEATYESGFVIDKFPISRPNLTFSTLTVSNMSPEDSSIYLCSVVVSGIGNIQYFGAGTRLSVL.

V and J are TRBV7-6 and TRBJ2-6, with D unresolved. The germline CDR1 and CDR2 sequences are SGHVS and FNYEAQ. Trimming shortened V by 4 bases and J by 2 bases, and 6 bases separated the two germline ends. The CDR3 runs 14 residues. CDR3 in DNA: TGTGCCAGCAGCTCCAGTACTGGGGCCAACGTCCTGACTTTC. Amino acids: CASSSSTGANVLTF.

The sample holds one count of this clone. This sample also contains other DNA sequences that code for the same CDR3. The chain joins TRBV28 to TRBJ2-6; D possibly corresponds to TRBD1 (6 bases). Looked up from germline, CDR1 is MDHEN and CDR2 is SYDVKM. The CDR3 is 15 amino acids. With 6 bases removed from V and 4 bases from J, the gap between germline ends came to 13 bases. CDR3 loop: CASRRTGKGANVLTF. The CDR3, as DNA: TGTGCCAGCAGACGTACAGGGAAGGGGGCCAACGTCCTGACTTTC.

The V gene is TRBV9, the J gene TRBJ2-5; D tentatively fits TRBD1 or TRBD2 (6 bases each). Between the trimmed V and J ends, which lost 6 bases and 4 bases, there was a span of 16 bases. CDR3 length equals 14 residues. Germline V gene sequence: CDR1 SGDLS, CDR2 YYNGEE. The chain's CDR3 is CASTTGGAVETQYF. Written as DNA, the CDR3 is TGTGCCAGCACCACCGGGGGCGCGGTAGAGACCCAGTACTTC.

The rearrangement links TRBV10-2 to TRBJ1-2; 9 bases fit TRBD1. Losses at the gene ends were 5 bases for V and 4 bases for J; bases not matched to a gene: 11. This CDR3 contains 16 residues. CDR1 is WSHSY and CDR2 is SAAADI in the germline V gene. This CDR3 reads CASSRWTGVVRYGYTF. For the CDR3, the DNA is TGCGCCAGCAGTAGGTGGACAGGGGTGGTTCGCTATGGCTACACCTTC.

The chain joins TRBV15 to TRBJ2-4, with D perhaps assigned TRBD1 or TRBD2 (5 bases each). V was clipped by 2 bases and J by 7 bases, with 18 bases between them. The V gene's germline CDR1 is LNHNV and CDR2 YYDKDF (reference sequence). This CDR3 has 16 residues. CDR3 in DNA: TGTGCCACCAGCAGACGGCCCCCCGGGACGGTTAACATTCAGTACTTC. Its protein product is CATSRRPPGTVNIQYF.

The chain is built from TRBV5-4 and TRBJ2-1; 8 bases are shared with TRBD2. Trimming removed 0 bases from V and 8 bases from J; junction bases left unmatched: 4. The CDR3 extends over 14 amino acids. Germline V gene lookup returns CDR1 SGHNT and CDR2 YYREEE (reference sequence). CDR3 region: CASSLVGLGDEQFF. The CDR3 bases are TGTGCCAGCAGCTTGGTGGGACTAGGGGATGAGCAGTTCTTC.

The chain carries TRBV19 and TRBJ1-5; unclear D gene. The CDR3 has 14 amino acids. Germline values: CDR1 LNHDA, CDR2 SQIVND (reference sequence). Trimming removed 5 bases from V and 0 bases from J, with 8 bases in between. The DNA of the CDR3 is TGTGCCAGTAGTTGGACCTATAGCAATCAGCCCCAGCATTTT. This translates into CASSWTYSNQPQHF. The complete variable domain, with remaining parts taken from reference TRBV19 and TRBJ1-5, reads DGGITQSPKYLFRKEGQNVTLSCEQNLNHDAMYWYRQDPGQGLRLIYYSQIVNDFQKGDIAEGYSVSREKKESFPLTVTSAQKNPTAFYLCASSWTYSNQPQHFGDGTRLSIL.

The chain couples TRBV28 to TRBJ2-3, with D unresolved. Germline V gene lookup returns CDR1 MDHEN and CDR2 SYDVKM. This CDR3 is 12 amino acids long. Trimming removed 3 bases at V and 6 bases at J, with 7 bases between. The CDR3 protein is CASSLKQDTQYF. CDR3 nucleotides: TGTGCCAGCAGTTTGAAGCAGGATACGCAGTATTTT.